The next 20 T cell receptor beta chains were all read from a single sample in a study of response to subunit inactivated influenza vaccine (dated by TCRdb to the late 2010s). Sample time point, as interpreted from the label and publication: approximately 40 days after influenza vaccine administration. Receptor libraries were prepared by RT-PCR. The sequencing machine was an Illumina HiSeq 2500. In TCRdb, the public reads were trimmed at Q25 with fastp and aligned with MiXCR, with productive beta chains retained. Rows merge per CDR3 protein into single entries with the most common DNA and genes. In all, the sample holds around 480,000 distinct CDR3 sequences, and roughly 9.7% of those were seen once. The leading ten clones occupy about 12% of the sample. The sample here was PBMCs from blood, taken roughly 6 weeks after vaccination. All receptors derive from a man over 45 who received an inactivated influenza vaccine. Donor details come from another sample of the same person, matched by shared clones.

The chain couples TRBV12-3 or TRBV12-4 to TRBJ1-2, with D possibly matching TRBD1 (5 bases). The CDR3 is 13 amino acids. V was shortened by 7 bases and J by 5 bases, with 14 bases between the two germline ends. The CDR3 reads CASTSMGGYGYTF. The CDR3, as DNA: TGTGCCAGCACCTCTATGGGGGGGTATGGCTACACCTTC.

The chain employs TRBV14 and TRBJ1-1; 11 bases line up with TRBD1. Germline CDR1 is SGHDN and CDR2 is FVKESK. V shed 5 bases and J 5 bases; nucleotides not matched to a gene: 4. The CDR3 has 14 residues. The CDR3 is CASSFRDRGTEAFF. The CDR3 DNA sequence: TGTGCCAGCAGCTTCCGGGACAGGGGGACTGAAGCTTTCTTT.

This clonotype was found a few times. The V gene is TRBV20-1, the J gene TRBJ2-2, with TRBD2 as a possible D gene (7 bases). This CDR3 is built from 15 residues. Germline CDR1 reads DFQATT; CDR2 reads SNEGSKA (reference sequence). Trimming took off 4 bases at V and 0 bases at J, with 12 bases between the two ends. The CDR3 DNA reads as TGCAGTGCTAAGGGGGGGACATCGAACACCGGGGAGCTGTTTTTT. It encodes CSAKGGTSNTGELFF.

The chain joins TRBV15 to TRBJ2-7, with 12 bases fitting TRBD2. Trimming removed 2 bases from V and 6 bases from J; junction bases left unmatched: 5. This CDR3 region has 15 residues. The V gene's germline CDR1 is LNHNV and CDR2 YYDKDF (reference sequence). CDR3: CATSRRLAGVIEQYF. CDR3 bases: TGTGCCACCAGCAGAAGACTAGCGGGAGTAATCGAGCAGTACTTC.

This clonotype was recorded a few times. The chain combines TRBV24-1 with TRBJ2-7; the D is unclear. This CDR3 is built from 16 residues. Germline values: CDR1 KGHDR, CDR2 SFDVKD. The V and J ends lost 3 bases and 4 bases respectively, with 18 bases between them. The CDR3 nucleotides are TGTGCCACCAGTGATGCACGGACCGATACCGGTTACGAGCAGTACTTC. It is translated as CATSDARTDTGYEQYF.

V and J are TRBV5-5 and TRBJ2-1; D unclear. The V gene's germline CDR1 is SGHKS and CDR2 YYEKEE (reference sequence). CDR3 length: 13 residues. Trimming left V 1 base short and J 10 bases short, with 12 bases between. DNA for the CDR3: TGTGCCAGCAGCTTGTGGATGGCTCCCGAGCAGTTCTTC. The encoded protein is CASSLWMAPEQFF.

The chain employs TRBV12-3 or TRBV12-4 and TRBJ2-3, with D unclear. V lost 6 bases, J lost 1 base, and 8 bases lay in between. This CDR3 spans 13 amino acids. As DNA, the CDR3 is TGTGCCAGCAGACTCTCCGGCACAGATACGCAGTATTTT. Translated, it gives CASRLSGTDTQYF.

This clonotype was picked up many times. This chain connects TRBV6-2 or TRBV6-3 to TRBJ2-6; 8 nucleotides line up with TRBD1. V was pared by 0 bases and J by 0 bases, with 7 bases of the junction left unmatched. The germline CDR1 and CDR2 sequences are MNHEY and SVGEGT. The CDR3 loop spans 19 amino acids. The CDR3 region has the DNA TGTGCCAGCAGTTACTCGAGCAGGGGGCACTTCTCTGGGGCCAACGTCCTGACTTTC. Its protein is CASSYSSRGHFSGANVLTF.

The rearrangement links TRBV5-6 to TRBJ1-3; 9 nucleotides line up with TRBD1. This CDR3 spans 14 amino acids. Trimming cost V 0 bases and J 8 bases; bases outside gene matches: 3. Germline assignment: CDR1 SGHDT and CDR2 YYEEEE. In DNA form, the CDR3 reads TGTGCCAGCAGCTTGGACAGGGGGCTATACACCATATATTTT. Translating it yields CASSLDRGLYTIYF.

The CDR3 reads CASSQDLGGWAGGTEAFF. CDR3 in DNA: TGTGCCAGCAGCCAAGATCTAGGGGGCTGGGCAGGAGGCACTGAAGCTTTCTTT. The chain carries TRBV4-2 and TRBJ1-1; the match to TRBD1 covers 7 bases. This CDR3 comprises 18 residues. V lost 0 bases to trimming and J lost 4 bases; unmatched junction nucleotides: 14. Germline assignment: CDR1 LGHNA and CDR2 YNFKEQ.

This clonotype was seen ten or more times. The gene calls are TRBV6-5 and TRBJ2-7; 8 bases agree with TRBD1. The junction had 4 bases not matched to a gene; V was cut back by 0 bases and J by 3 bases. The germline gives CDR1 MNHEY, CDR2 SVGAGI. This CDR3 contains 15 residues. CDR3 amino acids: CASSYSGTGFYEQYF. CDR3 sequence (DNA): TGTGCCAGCAGTTACTCAGGGACAGGATTCTACGAGCAGTACTTC.

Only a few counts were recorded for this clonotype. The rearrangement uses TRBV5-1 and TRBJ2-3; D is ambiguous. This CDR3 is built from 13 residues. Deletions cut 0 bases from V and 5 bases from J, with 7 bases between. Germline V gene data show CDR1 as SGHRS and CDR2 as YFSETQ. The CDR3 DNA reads TGCGCCAGCAGCTTGGAGGTTAAAGATACGCAGTATTTT. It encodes CASSLEVKDTQYF.

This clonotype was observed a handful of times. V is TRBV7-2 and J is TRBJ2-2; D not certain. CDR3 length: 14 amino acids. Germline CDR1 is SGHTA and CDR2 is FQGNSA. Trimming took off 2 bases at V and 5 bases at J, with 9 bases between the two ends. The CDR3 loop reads CASSLLLRTGELFF. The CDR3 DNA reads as TGTGCCAGCAGCTTATTGCTGAGAACCGGGGAGCTGTTTTTT. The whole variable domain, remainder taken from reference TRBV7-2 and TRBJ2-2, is GAGVSQSPSNKVTEKGKDVELRCDPISGHTALYWYRQSLGQGLEFLIYFQGNSAPDKSGLPSDRFSAERTGGSVSTLTIQRTQQEDSAVYLCASSLLLRTGELFFGEGSRLTVL.

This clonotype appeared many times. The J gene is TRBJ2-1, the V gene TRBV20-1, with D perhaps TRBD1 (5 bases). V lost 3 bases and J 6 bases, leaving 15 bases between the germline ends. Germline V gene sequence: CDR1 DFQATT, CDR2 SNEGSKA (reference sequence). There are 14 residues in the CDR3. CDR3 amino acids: CSASVRVWGNEQFF. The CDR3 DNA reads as TGCAGTGCTAGCGTCAGGGTTTGGGGCAATGAGCAGTTCTTC.

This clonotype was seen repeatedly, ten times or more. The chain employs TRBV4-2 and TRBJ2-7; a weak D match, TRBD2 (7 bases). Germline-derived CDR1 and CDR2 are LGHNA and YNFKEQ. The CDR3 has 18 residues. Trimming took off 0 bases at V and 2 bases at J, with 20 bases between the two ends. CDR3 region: CASSQEGLSRGAPYEQYF. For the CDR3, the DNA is TGTGCCAGCAGCCAAGAGGGTCTTAGCCGGGGGGCCCCCTACGAGCAGTACTTC.

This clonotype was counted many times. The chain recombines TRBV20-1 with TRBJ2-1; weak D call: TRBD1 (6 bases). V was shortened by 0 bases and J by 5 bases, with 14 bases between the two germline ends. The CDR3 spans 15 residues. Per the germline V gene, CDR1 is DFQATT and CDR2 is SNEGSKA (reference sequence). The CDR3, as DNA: TGCAGTGCTAGAGATGGGGGCAGCCAAAACAATGAGCAGTTCTTC. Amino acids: CSARDGGSQNNEQFF.

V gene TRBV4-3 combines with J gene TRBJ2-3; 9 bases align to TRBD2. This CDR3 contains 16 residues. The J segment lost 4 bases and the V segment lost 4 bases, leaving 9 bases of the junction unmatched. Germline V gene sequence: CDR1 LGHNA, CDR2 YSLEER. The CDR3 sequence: CASSRKAAGGADTQYF. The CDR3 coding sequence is TGCGCCAGCAGCCGAAAGGCAGCGGGGGGAGCAGATACGCAGTATTTT.

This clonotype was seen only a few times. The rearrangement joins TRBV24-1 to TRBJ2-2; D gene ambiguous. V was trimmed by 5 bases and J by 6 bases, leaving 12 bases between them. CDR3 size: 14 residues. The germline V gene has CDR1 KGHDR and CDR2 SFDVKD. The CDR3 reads CATSGPLGSGELFF. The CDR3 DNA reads TGTGCCACCAGTGGACCTCTGGGATCCGGGGAGCTGTTTTTT.

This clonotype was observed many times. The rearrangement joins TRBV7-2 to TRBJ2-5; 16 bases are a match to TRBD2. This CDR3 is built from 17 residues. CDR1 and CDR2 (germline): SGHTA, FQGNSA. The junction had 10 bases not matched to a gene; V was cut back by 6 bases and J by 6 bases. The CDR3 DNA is TGTGCCAGCAGTGGAGGGACTAGCGGGAGGGCCTGGAAGACCCAGTACTTC. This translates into CASSGGTSGRAWKTQYF.

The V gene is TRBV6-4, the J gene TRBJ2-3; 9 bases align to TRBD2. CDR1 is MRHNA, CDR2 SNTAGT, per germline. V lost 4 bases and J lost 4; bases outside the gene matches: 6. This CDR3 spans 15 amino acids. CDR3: CASSVDLAGSDTQYF. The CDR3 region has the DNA TGTGCCAGCAGTGTTGACCTAGCGGGATCAGATACGCAGTATTTT.